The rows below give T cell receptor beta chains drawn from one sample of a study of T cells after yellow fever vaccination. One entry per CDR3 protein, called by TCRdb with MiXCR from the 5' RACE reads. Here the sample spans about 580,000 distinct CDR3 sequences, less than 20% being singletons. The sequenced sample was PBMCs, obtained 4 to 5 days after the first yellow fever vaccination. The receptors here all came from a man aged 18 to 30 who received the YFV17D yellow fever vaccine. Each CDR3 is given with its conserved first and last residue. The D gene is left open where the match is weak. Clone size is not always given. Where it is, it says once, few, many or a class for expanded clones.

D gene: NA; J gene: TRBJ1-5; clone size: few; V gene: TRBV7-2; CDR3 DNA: TGTGCCAGCAGCTCGACGGATAGCAATCAGCCCCAGCATTTT; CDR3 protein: CASSSTDSNQPQHF
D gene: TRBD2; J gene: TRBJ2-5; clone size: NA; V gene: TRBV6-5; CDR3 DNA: TGTGCCAGCGTTGGGGGACTAGTGGGGGGTCGCCGGGAGACCCAGTACTTC; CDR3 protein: CASVGGLVGGRRETQYF
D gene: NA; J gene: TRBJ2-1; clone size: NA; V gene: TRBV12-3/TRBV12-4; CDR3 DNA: TGTGCCAGCAGTTTAGGCGGTGGGCAGGGCTTTCTCAATGAGCAGTTCTTC; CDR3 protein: CASSLGGGQGFLNEQFF
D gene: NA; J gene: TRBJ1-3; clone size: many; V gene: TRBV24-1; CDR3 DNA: TGTGCCACCAGTGACGCGCCGGCCTCGGACTCATTCTCTGGAAACACCATATATTTT; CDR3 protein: CATSDAPASDSFSGNTIYF
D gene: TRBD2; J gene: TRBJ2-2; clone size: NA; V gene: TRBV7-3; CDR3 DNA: TGTGCCAGCAGTCCCGGGGGGACGAACACCGGGGAGCTGTTTTTT; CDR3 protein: CASSPGGTNTGELFF
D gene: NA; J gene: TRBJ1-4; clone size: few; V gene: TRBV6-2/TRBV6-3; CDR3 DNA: TGTGCCAGCAGTTACGTCGGCGGGAGTGAAAAACTGTTTTTT; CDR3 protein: CASSYVGGSEKLFF
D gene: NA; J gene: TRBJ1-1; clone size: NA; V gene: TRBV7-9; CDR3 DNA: TGTGCCAGCAGCTTAAGTGGGGGGCTGGGGACTGAAGCTTTCTTT; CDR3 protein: CASSLSGGLGTEAFF
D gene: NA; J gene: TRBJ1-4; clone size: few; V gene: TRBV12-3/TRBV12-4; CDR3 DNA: TGTGCCAGCAGCTCCACATTAGGGAGGGCCTTTAATGAAAAACTGTTTTTT; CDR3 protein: CASSSTLGRAFNEKLFF
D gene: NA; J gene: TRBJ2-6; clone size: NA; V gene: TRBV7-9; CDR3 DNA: TGTGCCAGCACCCGCTCTGGGGCCAACGTCCTGACTTTC; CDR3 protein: CASTRSGANVLTF
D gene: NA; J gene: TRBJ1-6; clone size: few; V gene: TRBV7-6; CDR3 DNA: TGTGCCAGCAGCCTGTTTTCCCGATCGGATTCACCCCTCCACTTT; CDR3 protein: CASSLFSRSDSPLHF
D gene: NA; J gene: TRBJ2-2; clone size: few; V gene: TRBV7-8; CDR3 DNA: TGTGCCAGCAGCGATCCCGGGGGCCCCACCACCGGGGAGCTGTTTTTT; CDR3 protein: CASSDPGGPTTGELFF
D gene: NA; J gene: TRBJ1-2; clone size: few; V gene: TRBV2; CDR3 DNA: TGTGCCAGCAGAGAGGGTCTGAGCTATGGCTACACCTTC; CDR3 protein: CASREGLSYGYTF
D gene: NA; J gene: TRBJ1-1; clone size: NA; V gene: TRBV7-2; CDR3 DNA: TGTGCCAGCAGCTCATCAGTAGTAGCTTTCTTT; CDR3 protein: CASSSSVVAFF
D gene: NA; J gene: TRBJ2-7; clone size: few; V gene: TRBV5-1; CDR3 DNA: TGCGCCAGCAGCTTGGAGGCAGGAAAACTCGAGCAGTACTTC; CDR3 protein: CASSLEAGKLEQYF
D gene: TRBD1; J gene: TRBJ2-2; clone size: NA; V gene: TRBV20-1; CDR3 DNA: TGCAGTGCTAGGCGAGGACAGGGGCCGACGAACACCGGGGAGCTGTTTTTT; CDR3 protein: CSARRGQGPTNTGELFF
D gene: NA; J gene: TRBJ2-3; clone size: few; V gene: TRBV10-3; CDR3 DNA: TGTGCCATCAGTGAGCATGTGGGGTCCGCAGATACGCAGTATTTT; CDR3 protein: CAISEHVGSADTQYF
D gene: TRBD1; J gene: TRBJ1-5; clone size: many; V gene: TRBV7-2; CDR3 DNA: TGTGCCAGCAGCCGGGACAGGGATCAGCCCCAGCATTTT; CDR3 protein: CASSRDRDQPQHF
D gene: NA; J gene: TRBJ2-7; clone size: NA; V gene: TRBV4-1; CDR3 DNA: TGCGCCAGCAGGCACGGCGTGGGGATGGGGGAGCAGTACTTC; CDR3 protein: CASRHGVGMGEQYF
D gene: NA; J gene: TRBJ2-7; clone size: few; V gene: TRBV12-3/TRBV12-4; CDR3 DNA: TGTGCCAGCAGCCCGACAGGACAGCGGTTTCAGTACTTC; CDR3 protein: CASSPTGQRFQYF
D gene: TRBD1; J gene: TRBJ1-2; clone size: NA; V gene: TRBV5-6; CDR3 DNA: TGTGCCAGCAGCCCGCAGGGGGCACACTATGGCTACACCTTC; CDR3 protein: CASSPQGAHYGYTF
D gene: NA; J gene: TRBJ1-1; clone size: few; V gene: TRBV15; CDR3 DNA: TGTGCCTCCGAGGGGGGGGAAGCTTTCTTT; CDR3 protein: CASEGGEAFF
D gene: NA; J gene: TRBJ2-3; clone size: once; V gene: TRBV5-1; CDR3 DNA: TGCGCCAGCAGCTTGGCCGGGACTTTCCTTCTGAGCACAGATACGCAGTATTTT; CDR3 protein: CASSLAGTFLLSTDTQYF
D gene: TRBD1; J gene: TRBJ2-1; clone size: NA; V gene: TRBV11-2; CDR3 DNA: TGTGCCAGCAGCTTAGTCGTTCCAGGGAGGACAGGGGGTGAGCAGTTCTTC; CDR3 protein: CASSLVVPGRTGGEQFF
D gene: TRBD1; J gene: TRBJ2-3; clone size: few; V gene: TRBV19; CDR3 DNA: TGTGCCACCAGTATAGGTACAGGGGCTATCACAGATACGCAGTATTTT; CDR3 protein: CATSIGTGAITDTQYF
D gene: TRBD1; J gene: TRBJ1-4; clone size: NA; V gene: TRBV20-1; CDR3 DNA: TGCAGTGCTAGAGAGAAGGGGGCGGATGAAAAACTGTTTTTT; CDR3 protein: CSAREKGADEKLFF
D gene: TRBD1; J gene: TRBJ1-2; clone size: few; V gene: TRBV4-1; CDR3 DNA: TGCGCCAGCAGCCAAATACGACAGGGTTACAACTATGGCTACACCTTC; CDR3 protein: CASSQIRQGYNYGYTF
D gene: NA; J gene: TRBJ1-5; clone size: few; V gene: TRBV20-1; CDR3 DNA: TGCAGTGCTACCGTGGGACTAGATCAGCCCCAGCATTTT; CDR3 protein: CSATVGLDQPQHF
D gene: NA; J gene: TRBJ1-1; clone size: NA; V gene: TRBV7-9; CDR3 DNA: TGTGCCAGCAGCTTAAGCGGACAAAGTGAAGCTTTCTTT; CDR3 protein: CASSLSGQSEAFF
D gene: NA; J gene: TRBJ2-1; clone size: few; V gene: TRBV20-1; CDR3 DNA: TGCAGTGCCGCGCGGACCTACAATGAGCAGTTCTTC; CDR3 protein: CSAARTYNEQFF
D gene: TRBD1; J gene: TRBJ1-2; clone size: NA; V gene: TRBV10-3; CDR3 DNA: TGTGCCATCAGTGAGTCTTGGACAGGCTATGGCTACACCTTC; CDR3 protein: CAISESWTGYGYTF
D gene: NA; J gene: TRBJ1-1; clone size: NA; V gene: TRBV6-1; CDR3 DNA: TGTGCCAGCAGTGCAAGGGCGGGGGTGCACACTGAAGCTTTCTTT; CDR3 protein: CASSARAGVHTEAFF
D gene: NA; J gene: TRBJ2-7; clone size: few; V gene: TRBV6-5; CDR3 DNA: TGTGCCAGCAGTTACGAGGCAGGGTCTGGGGAGCAGTACTTC; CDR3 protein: CASSYEAGSGEQYF
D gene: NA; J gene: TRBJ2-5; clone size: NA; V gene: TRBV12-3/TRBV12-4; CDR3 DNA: TGTGCCAGCAGTTATTCGGGGAAGGAAGGGACCCAGTACTTC; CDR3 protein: CASSYSGKEGTQYF
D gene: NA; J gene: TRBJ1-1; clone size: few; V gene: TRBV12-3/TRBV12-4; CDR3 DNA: TGTGCCAGCAGCTCCTACGCAGGGGCGACTGAAGCTTTCTTT; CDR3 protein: CASSSYAGATEAFF
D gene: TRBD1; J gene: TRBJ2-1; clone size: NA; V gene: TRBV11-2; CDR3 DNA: TGTGCCAGCAGCTCACCCGGGACAGTCCCTTCCCGGGAGCAGTTCTTC; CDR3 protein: CASSSPGTVPSREQFF
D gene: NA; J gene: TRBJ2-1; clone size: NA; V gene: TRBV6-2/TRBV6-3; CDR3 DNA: TGTGCCAGCAGCAACCTCCTCGGGGGTTACAATGAGCAGTTCTTC; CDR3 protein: CASSNLLGGYNEQFF
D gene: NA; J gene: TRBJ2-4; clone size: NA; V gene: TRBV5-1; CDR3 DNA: TGCGCCAGCAGCTCCCGACAGTTCTGGCCTCTCCCATCCGGCATTCAGTACTTC; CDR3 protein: CASSSRQFWPLPSGIQYF
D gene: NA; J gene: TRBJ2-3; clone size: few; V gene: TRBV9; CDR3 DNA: TGTGCCAGCAGCTCAAATCGGGTGAGGTCCACAGATACGCAGTATTTT; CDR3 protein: CASSSNRVRSTDTQYF
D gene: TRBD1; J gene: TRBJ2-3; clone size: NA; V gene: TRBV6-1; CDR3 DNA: TGTGCCAGCAGTCCCGGGACAGGGATCGTCCCAAGCACAGATACGCAGTATTTT; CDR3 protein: CASSPGTGIVPSTDTQYF
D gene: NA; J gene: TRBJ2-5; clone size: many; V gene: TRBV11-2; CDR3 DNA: TGTGCCAGCAACGGACAGCCACAAGAGACCCAGTACTTC; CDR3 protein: CASNGQPQETQYF
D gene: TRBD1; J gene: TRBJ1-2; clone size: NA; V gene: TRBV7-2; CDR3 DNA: TGTGCCAGCAGCTATCACGGACAGGGCAACTATGGCTACACCTTC; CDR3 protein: CASSYHGQGNYGYTF
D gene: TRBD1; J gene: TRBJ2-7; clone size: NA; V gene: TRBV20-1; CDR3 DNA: TGCAGTGCTGCCTCCGGGACAGGGGATACCTACGAGCAGTACTTC; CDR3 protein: CSAASGTGDTYEQYF
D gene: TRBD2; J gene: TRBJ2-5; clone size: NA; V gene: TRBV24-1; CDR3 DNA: TGTGCCACCAGTGAGGGTCATGCGGGGGGCCAAGAGACCCAGTACTTC; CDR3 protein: CATSEGHAGGQETQYF
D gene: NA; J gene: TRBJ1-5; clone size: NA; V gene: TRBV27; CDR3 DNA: TGTGCCAGCAGTTCCGGACAGTTCGCACCTCAGCCCCAGCATTTT; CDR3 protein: CASSSGQFAPQPQHF
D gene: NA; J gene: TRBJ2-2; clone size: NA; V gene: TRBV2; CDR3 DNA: TGTGCCAGCAGTGATAGGAAGGGTACCGGGGAGCTGTTTTTT; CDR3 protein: CASSDRKGTGELFF
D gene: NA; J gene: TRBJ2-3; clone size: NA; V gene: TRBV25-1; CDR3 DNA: TGTGCCAGCGGCAGGGATACGCAGTATTTT; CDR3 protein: CASGRDTQYF
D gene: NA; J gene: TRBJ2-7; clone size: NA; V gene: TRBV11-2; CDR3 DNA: TGTGCCAGCAGCGCTTGGACGGCCTACGAGCAGTACTTC; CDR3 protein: CASSAWTAYEQYF
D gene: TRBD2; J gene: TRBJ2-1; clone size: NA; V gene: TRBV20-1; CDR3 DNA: TGCAGTGCTAGGGGACTAGCGGGTTACAATGAGCAGTTCTTC; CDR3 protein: CSARGLAGYNEQFF
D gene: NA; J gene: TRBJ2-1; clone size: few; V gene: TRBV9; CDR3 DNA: TGTGCCAGCAGCCCCCGGTATTCCTCCTACAATGAGCAGTTCTTC; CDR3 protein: CASSPRYSSYNEQFF
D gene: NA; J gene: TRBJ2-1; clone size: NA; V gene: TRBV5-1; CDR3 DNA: TGCGCCAGCAGCTTAGTATACGGAGACAATGAGCAGTTCTTC; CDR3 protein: CASSLVYGDNEQFF
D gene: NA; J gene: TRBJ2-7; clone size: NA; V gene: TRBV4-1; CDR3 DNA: TGCGCCAGCAGCCAAGATAGGAACGAGCAGTACTTC; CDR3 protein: CASSQDRNEQYF
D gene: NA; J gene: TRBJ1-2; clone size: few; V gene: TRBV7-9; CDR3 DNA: TGTGCCAGCAGCGCGCGTAGGGGGAAAAGGTTTGATTATGGCTACACCTTC; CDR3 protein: CASSARRGKRFDYGYTF
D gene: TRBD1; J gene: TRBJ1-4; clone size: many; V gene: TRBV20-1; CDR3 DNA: TGCGGGCTACAGGGGTTCGTGAGTGAAAAACTGTTTTTT; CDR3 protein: CGLQGFVSEKLFF
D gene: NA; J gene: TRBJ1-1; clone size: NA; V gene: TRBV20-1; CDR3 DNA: TGCAGTGCTAGGGCTGACAGGCACGGAGAGGCTTTCTTT; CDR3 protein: CSARADRHGEAFF
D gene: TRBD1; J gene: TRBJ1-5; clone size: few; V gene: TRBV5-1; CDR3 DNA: TGCGCCAGCAGCCTCGGGGCAGGGGGCCATCAGCCCCAGCATTTT; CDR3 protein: CASSLGAGGHQPQHF
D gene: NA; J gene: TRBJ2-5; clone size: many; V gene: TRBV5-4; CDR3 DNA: TGTGCCAGCAGCTTGGGGGTTGAAGCGAAGGAGACCCAGTACTTC; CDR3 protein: CASSLGVEAKETQYF
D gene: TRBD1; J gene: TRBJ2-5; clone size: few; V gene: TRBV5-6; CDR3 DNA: TGTGCCAGCAGCCACCGACAGGGAGTAGAGACCCAGTACTTC; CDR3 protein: CASSHRQGVETQYF
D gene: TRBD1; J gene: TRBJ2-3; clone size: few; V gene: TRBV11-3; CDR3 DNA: TGTGCCAGCAGCAGACAGGGGTCTTTGGATACGCAGTATTTT; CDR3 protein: CASSRQGSLDTQYF
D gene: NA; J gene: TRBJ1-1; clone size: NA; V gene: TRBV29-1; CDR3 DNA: TGCAGCGTTGCAACCTTGTCAGGGTCGGGCACTGAAGCTTTCTTT; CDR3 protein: CSVATLSGSGTEAFF